Given below is one T cell receptor (beta chain) in context. This clone came up a few times. The target of this receptor is not known. No per-base quality is available; no much larger clone lies one base away. The source of the sample is a study of cytomegalovirus exposure and HLA in healthy donors (dated by TCRdb to the late 2010s). In the study overall: An earlier analysis of approximately 590 of the donors reported roughly 300 Gb of sequence data and 100 million to 140 million unique TCR beta sequences from 150 million to 200 million T cells. Of the approximately 400 genotyped donors, 70% to 90% were placed in the genetic ancestry cluster associated with self-reported Caucasian donors. The aim of the study was to test whether cataloging public T cell receptors could identify signatures of past pathogen exposure. Rather than using new phenotypic data, the later analysis identified candidate immune exposures from TCR beta sequences and from how often those sequences occurred across donors. On average, roughly 240,000 unique TCR beta nucleotide sequences were sequenced per donor among several hundred genotyped donors of the cohort, with 15% to 20% of those sequences being non-productive. About 320 gigabases of sequencing data and tens of millions of unique TCR sequences were included in an early release covering around 650 HLA-typed donors. All discovery cohort repertoires had been generated using a single sequencing platform. Donor age, sex, ethnicity and CMV serostatus were collected together with the repertoire data. Roughly 5 DR-DQ haplotypes were treated as single units for association and clustering because of strong linkage in the cohort. In addition to the first cohort of 666 subjects, a separate validation cohort of approximately 130 different subjects was used. Using immunosequencing, the study profiled T cell repertoires from fewer than 850 subjects and related those repertoires to cytomegalovirus serostatus. To study patterns of TCR occurrence, a later analysis re-analyzed previously published TCR beta repertoires from around 670 donors and added high-resolution HLA genotyping. To decide whether each TCR beta V gene segment behaved as functional or pseudogenic, an earlier analysis of 587 of the donors relied on high-throughput TCR beta sequencing. To predict cytomegalovirus infection status, the study combined high-throughput TCR immunosequencing, statistical association of individual TCRs with disease status, and machine learning. Typing coverage differed by locus: A, B, C, DRB1 and DQB1 were typed in roughly 620-640 donors, DQA1 in 522, DPA1 in some 610, and DPB1 in around 440. A later genetic analysis used genome-wide SNP genotypes for about three fifths of the 666 donors, treating that subset as a discovery cohort. Class I and class II HLA loci were covered by the typing at four-digit resolution.

The cohort was made up of about 670 healthy bone marrow donors. At the time of sampling, every cohort member was nominally healthy, though immune exposures that went unrecorded were likely present. The donor tested CMV seronegative and was one of the 352 seronegative cohort members. A peripheral blood sample was provided by each donor, and peripheral blood mononuclear cells were used for TCR beta sequencing. Genomic DNA was extracted from the blood cell samples with the Qiagen DNeasy Blood Extraction Kit. Broader findings and caveats from the paper: Some 15 rarely observed V segments, including chromosome 9 orphons, were excluded from the earlier analysis of a few hundred of the donors because counts were too low. According to a later analysis, TCR association rates differed among HLA loci, with DRB1 alleles showing the most associated TCRs and HLA-C alleles showing the fewest. Correlated functional status among segregating V segments might reflect linkage disequilibrium, but an unknown experimental factor could not be ruled out. According to a later analysis, most CMV-associated TCR beta chains appeared to be HLA-restricted, and the HLA associations seemed to be driven largely by CMV exposure. A cluster of highly shared sequence variants was judged likely to represent a technical artifact of the sequencing pipeline. In both the original and validation cohorts, the classifier was reported to diagnose cytomegalovirus status with high specificity and sensitivity. Strong co-occurrence of HLA alleles, especially DR and DQ, made assigning TCR associations to individual alleles difficult. Sequencing depth was assumed to be roughly uniform across donors in the presence/absence analyses, though that assumption may not hold. According to a later analysis, parvovirus B19, influenza, CMV and Epstein-Barr virus appeared linked to several top co-occurrence clusters. In vitro tests confirmed that a few of the cytomegalovirus-associated TCR beta chains recognize cytomegalovirus antigens. A later genetic analysis associated a missense DCLRE1C variant with V-gene and J-gene trimming of TCR beta chains, and an independent cohort replicated the association. In a later genetic analysis, fewer N-insertions in productive TCRs were reported among donors in an Asian-associated ancestry cluster than the approximately 630-donor mean. At a false discovery rate of 0.05, a later analysis linked 16,000 or so TCR beta sequences to specific HLA alleles. In an earlier analysis of more than 450 of the donors, most TCR beta V segments were observed in productive rearrangements about 87% or about 30% of the time, broadly matching IMGT annotations. The only immune exposure information available for the cohort was CMV serostatus. Some IMGT-functional V segments, including TRBV6-2 and TRBV6-3, could not be told apart with the 87-base-pair reads, so those segments were excluded. The study gave a list of more than 150 TCR beta chains associated with cytomegalovirus. Because some donors lacked HLA typing at each locus, the association tests relied only on the typed subset. A further reported finding was that TCR beta sequences accurately predicted the HLA-A and HLA-B alleles for most subjects in the first cohort. The cohort was sequenced for TCR beta chains only, and without alpha or paired-chain data the features that could be detected were limited. While some public TCRs were present in many individuals, most TCR sequences turned up only very rarely across donors. The authors suggested that the approach could potentially be extended to other disease states and immunological phenotypes. A later analysis found that HLA-associated TCR beta chains were more clonally expanded and had lower generation probabilities than equally common non-associated chains.

From the cysteine up to the phenylalanine, the CDR3 has a length of 15 residues. Kept here is only the CDR3 DNA, which spans 45 bases and is read in frame from base 1. For this chain, trimming is 0 bases at the V end and 5 bases at the J end, and the number of junction bases without a gene match is 4. CDR1 is given as SGHNT and CDR2 as YYREEE, both from the germline V gene (reference sequence). The library was produced with the immunoSEQ multiplex PCR assay. For the multiplex PCR, a mixture combining 60 forward primers for TCR Vbeta segments and 13 reverse primers for TCR Jbeta segments was used. A multiplex PCR assay on genomic DNA amplified the CDR3 region of rearranged TCR beta genes. On the Illumina HiSeq System, the amplified TCR beta libraries were sequenced as 87-base-pair reads. Per the source publication's procedure: A later analysis counted approximately 74 million unique TCR beta chains across the 690 or so repertoires, and some 11 million of these chains were shared by at least two donors. To remove PCR and sequencing errors, raw reads were error-corrected and collapsed into unique sequences using a nearest-neighbor algorithm that merged closely related sequences. Alignment of CDR3 sequences to IMGT reference sequences was used to assign V, D and J gene segments. Each retained sequence needed at least a six-nucleotide match to both a V gene segment and a J gene segment. A rearrangement was called productive if the CDR3 had no stop codons and remained in frame with V and J, and every other rearrangement was called non-productive. Following IMGT convention, CDR3 was defined as the stretch from the second conserved V-encoded cysteine to the conserved J-encoded phenylalanine. The earlier analysis of 500 to 750 of the donors excluded any sequence lacking an unambiguous match to a single V gene segment. An earlier analysis of 500 to 600 of the donors classified V segments as functional when productive rearrangements were above 56.7% and as segregating when the standard deviation between donors was above 5%. To diagnose cytomegalovirus status from the catalog of TCR beta chain sequences, a statistical classification framework was built. V and J gene assignment, in a later analysis, came from comparing TCR nucleotide sequences with IMGT/GENE-DB human TR gene sequences. Using the TCRdist pipeline, a later analysis assigned CDR3 sequences along with most-parsimonious VDJ recombination scenarios. In a later analysis, each TCR beta chain was defined by its CDR3 amino acid sequence together with its V-gene family, and reads lacking a unique V-gene family were excluded. In a later analysis, 450 to 600 highly shared, low-generation-probability nucleotide sequences were removed to address suspected cross-contamination and a sequencing artifact. In a later analysis, a clonal expansion index for each public chain was calculated from normalized within-repertoire ranks of inferred template counts. Generation probabilities in a later analysis came from a VDJ recombination model fitted to out-of-frame rearrangements, and those results were checked against IGoR. In a later analysis, hypergeometric tests were used to score TCR-TCR, TCR-HLA and TCR-CMV co-occurrence, with a repertoire-size bias correction applied to TCR pairs. False discovery rates were estimated in a later analysis by permuting HLA or CMV assignments 20 times. In a later analysis, co-occurring TCRs were grouped using DBSCAN, and TCRdist sequence similarity was added for clustering within HLA-allele-positive subsets. Repertoires with fewer than 30,000 or more than 120,000 public chains, plus five repertoires with anomalous nucleotide sharing, were excluded from co-occurrence clustering. TCRdb took over this immuneACCESS table, retaining in-frame rearrangements with V and J assigned. Such tables are incomplete; in checked studies, under half of the missing clones stem from an unresolved V gene, and the remainder is unexplained. From that table come the V and J calls and clone size; the DNA was used to work out D and trimming. The sample data list approximately 100,000 clones, and roughly 77% of these were observed just once. The ten biggest clones cover around 1.5% of the sample.

This receptor was taken from a man in his forties in good health and CMV-seronegative. The sample taken for sequencing was PBMCs. The chain employs TRBV5-4 and TRBJ2-2; TRBD2 fits 7 bases in the junction. The CDR3 has the sequence CASSLARGDTGELFF. DNA sequence: TGTGCCAGCAGCTTGGCCCGGGGGGATACCGGGGAGCTGTTTTTT.